Sequencing of this T cell receptor (beta chain) was carried out in a study of blood T cell repertoires in COVID-19. Study background: Sites in the United States, Italy and Spain provided acute and convalescent COVID-19 samples. Nucleic acid was either cDNA or gDNA, and it came from T cells, B-cell-depleted T cells, or PBMCs.

Per germline, CDR1 MDHEN and CDR2 SYDVKM. The CDR3 is 12 residues long. V lost 6 bases, J lost 7 bases, and 10 bases lay in between. Authors' processing steps: Scientists estimated how many nucleated cells there were by amplifying reference gene primers. Sequenced by immunoSEQ multiplex PCR; TCRdb stores in-frame clones only, minus some. Clone size and the V and J calls come from that table; the DNA yielded D and trimming. The sample shows about 200,000 clones, 84% of them seen only once. This TCR came from a woman aged 70-85 years with active or convalescent COVID-19. The genes are TRBV28 and TRBJ1-3; D remains ambiguous. Input material: peripheral blood. In DNA, the CDR3 is TGTGCCAGCAGCGCCAGGCCGAACACCATATATTTT. Its translation: CASSARPNTIYF.